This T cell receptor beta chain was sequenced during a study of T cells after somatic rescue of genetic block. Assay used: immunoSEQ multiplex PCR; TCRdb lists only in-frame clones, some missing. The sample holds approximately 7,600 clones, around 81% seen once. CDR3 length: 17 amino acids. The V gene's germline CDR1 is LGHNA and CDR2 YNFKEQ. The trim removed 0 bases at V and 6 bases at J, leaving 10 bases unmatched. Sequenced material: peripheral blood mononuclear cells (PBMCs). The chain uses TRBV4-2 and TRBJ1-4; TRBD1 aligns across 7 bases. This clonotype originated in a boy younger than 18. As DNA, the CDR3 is TGTGCCAGCAGCCAAGACGCACAGGGGTTTAGGGATGAAAAACTGTTTTTT. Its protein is CASSQDAQGFRDEKLFF.